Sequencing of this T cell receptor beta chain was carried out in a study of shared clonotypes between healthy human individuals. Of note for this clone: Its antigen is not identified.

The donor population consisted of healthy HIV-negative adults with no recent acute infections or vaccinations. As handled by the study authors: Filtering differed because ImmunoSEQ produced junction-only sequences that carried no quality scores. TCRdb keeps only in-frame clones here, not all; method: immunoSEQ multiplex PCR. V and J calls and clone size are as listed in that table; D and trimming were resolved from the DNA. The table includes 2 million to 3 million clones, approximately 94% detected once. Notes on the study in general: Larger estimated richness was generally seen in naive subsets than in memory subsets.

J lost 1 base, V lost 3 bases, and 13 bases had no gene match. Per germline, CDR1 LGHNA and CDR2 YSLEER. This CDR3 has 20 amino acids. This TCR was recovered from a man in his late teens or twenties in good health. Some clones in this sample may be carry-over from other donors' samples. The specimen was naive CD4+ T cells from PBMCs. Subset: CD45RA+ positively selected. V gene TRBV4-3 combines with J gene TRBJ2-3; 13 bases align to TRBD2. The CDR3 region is CASSHQRGLAGTPRTDTQYF. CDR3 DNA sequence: TGCGCCAGCAGCCACCAGAGGGGACTAGCGGGAACCCCACGCACAGATACGCAGTATTTT.